Shown below are 25 T cell receptor beta chains from a single sample sequenced in a study of cytomegalovirus exposure and HLA in healthy donors. Researchers ran the PCR with 60 Vbeta and 13 Jbeta primers. Assay used: immunoSEQ multiplex PCR; TCRdb lists only in-frame clones, some missing. The sample holds some 100,000 clones, approximately 85% seen once. The material sequenced was PBMCs. Receptors originate from a man aged 30-40 years in good health and CMV-seronegative.

The chain employs TRBV6-5 and TRBJ1-1; a possible D gene is TRBD1 (6 bases). Germline loops: CDR1 MNHEY, CDR2 SVGAGI. CDR3 length: 12 residues. V gave up 2 bases and J gave up 7 bases, with 8 bases separating them. CDR3: CASSYLRGEAFF. CDR3 DNA sequence: TGTGCCAGCAGTTACCTCAGGGGTGAAGCTTTCTTT.

Remarks on this clone: The same CDR3 can be traced to other DNA sequences in this sample. The gene calls are TRBV1 and TRBJ2-3; TRBD2 is the table's D call, not checked against the DNA. TRBV1 is a known pseudogene. The CDR3 has 13 amino acids. CDR3 sequence (DNA): TGCACCAGCAGCCACCTACTCACCGGGGAAAAGTATTTT. It translates to CTSSHLLTGEKYF.

This clone has a handful of counts. This chain links TRBV7-9 with TRBJ2-6; D not certain. Deletions cut 1 base from V and 2 bases from J, with 6 bases between. From germline, CDR1 is SEHNR and CDR2 FQNEAQ (reference sequence). The CDR3 runs 15 residues. The CDR3 DNA reads TGTGCCAGCAGCTTAGACCGGGCTGGGGCCAACGTCCTGACTTTC. Translated, it gives CASSLDRAGANVLTF. Variable domain in full (rest from reference TRBV7-9 and TRBJ2-6): DTGVSQNPRHKITKRGQNVTFRCDPISEHNRLYWYRQTLGQGPEFLTYFQNEAQLEKSRLLSDRFSAERPKGSFSTLEIQRTEQGDSAMYLCASSLDRAGANVLTFGAGSRLTVL.

V gene TRBV6-1 combines with J gene TRBJ2-7; tentatively, D is TRBD1 (5 bases). V gave up 7 bases and J gave up 2 bases, with 15 bases separating them. Germline lookup yields CDR1 MNHNS and CDR2 SASEGT. The CDR3 contains 14 residues. CDR3 residues: CASTWSQGTYEQYF. The CDR3 DNA reads TGTGCCAGCACCTGGTCGCAGGGCACCTACGAGCAGTACTTC.

The chain has TRBV5-6 and TRBJ1-1, with TRBD1 as a possible D gene (5 bases). The V gene lost 7 bases and the J gene lost 5 bases, with 12 bases spanning the gap. This CDR3 comprises 12 residues. The germline gives CDR1 SGHDT, CDR2 YYEEEE. The CDR3 nucleotides read TGTGCCAGCTGGGGGGGTAGGACTGAAGCTTTCTTT. Protein product: CASWGGRTEAFF.

This chain connects TRBV29-1 to TRBJ1-1; the D is unclear. The CDR3 has 15 residues. Trimming cost V 0 bases and J 0 bases, with 11 bases left between them. Germline V lookup: CDR1 SQVTM, CDR2 ANQGSEA. This CDR3 reads CSVEDHGGMNTEAFF. The CDR3 nucleotides are TGCAGCGTTGAAGATCACGGAGGCATGAACACTGAAGCTTTCTTT.

The J gene is TRBJ2-7, the V gene TRBV7-2; 7 bases agree with TRBD1. Trimming at V came to 10 bases and at J to 6 bases, leaving 15 bases not matched to a gene. Germline CDR1 and CDR2: SGHTA and FQGNSA. The CDR3 has 14 amino acids. The CDR3 nucleotides are TGTGCCACCCGCCGGACCGGACAGGCGCTCGAGCAGTACTTC. Translating gives CATRRTGQALEQYF. Based on the CDR3 plus reference TRBV7-2 and TRBJ2-7, the full variable domain is GAGVSQSPSNKVTEKGKDVELRCDPISGHTALYWYRQSLGQGLEFLIYFQGNSAPDKSGLPSDRFSAERTGGSVSTLTIQRTQQEDSAVYLCATRRTGQALEQYFGPGTRLTVT.

The chain is built from TRBV7-6 and TRBJ2-3; weak D call: TRBD2 (6 bases). The germline V gene has CDR1 SGHVS and CDR2 FNYEAQ. V gave up 6 bases and J gave up 4 bases, with 8 bases separating them. The CDR3 is 12 amino acids. This CDR3 is CASSPGADTQYF. The CDR3 nucleotides are TGTGCCAGCAGTCCGGGGGCAGATACGCAGTATTTT.

The V gene is TRBV6-1, the J gene TRBJ2-7, with 8 bases aligning to TRBD1. Germline V lookup: CDR1 MNHNS, CDR2 SASEGT. The J segment lost 4 bases and the V segment lost 4 bases, leaving 9 bases of the junction unmatched. CDR3 length equals 15 residues. The CDR3 spells CASSAYRGSHYEQYF. Written as DNA, the CDR3 is TGTGCCAGCAGTGCCTACAGGGGGAGTCATTACGAGCAGTACTTC.

This chain joins TRBV9 and TRBJ2-5; a weak D match, TRBD1 (6 bases). The CDR3 loop spans 13 amino acids. Germline CDR1 is SGDLS and CDR2 is YYNGEE. V dropped 4 bases and J dropped 2 bases, with 9 bases sitting between them. The CDR3 sequence is CASSPRGQETQYF. The CDR3 DNA follows: TGTGCCAGCAGCCCGAGGGGGCAAGAGACCCAGTACTTC.

CDR3 coding DNA: TGCGCCAGCAGCTTGAGCGGGGTCCGGACGGAGACCCAGTACTTC. Translating it yields CASSLSGVRTETQYF. V and J are TRBV5-1 and TRBJ2-5, with 7 bases lining up with TRBD2. The CDR3 is 15 amino acids. The junction had 8 bases not matched to a gene; V was cut back by 1 base and J by 5 bases. CDR1 and CDR2 from the germline V gene are SGHRS and YFSETQ.

About this clone itself: Mismatch with germline at one junction end may stem from a read error. The same CDR3 can be traced to other DNA sequences in this sample. This sequence joins TRBV14 and TRBJ1-1; 8 bases are shared with TRBD1. The CDR3 loop spans 15 amino acids. The germline CDR1 and CDR2 sequences are SGHDN and FVKESK. The CDR3 DNA is TGTGCCAGCAGAGGCAGGGGGCGAGGAGGAACTGAAGCCTTCTTT. Its translation is CASRGRGRGGTEAFF.

J is TRBJ2-7 and V is TRBV5-1, with a weak D call TRBD2 (6 bases). The CDR3 totals 16 residues. Looked up from germline, CDR1 is SGHRS and CDR2 is YFSETQ. Trimming cost V 4 bases and J 9 bases, with 26 bases left between them. Written as DNA, the CDR3 is TGCGCCAGCAGCGAAGTAATCGGGCCATCGGGACTGCGGCAGTACTTC. As protein: CASSEVIGPSGLRQYF.

The chain uses TRBV30 and TRBJ2-1; 8 bases are a match to TRBD2. V lost 0 bases, J lost 4 bases, and 8 bases stayed unmatched. Germline V lookup: CDR1 GTSNPN, CDR2 SVGIG (reference sequence). This CDR3 is 16 amino acids long. DNA of the CDR3: TGTGCCTGGAGTGTAGCGGCAGCGGGAGTATACAATGAGCAGTTCTTC. It yields the protein CAWSVAAAGVYNEQFF.

The chain has TRBV18 and TRBJ2-4; TRBD1 matches 7 bases. Germline V gene lookup returns CDR1 KGHSH and CDR2 LQKENI. The CDR3 runs 13 residues. V was pared by 5 bases and J by 3 bases, with 1 base of the junction left unmatched. The CDR3: CASSGTDKNIQYF. The CDR3 DNA is TGTGCCAGCTCAGGGACAGACAAAAACATTCAGTACTTC.

CDR3 residues: CASSPRGSRTDTQYF. CDR3 bases: TGTGCCAGCAGCCCCAGGGGCAGTAGGACAGATACGCAGTATTTT. The J gene is TRBJ2-3, the V gene TRBV7-3, with a possible D match to TRBD1 (6 bases). CDR1 SGHTA and CDR2 FQGTGA come from the germline V gene. CDR3 size: 15 residues. V lost 5 bases and J 3 bases, leaving 15 bases between the germline ends.

This clone has more than one count but fewer than ten. The rearrangement joins TRBV2 to TRBJ1-4, with a possible D match to TRBD1 (5 bases). Per germline, CDR1 SNHLY and CDR2 FYNNEI. The CDR3 length is 15 residues. The CDR3 sequence: CASEKRGATNEKLFF. CDR3 coding DNA: TGTGCTAGTGAGAAAAGGGGCGCAACTAATGAAAAACTGTTTTTT. The variable domain in full, completed from reference TRBV2 and TRBJ1-4, reads EPEVTQTPSHQVTQMGQEVILRCVPISNHLYFYWYRQILGQKVEFLVSFYNNEISEKSEIFDDQFSVERPDGSNFTLKIRSTKLEDSAMYFCASEKRGATNEKLFFGSGTQLSVL.

The chain uses TRBV15 and TRBJ2-1, with TRBD2 matching over 8 bases. Germline V gives CDR1 LNHNV, CDR2 YYDKDF (reference sequence). The V and J ends lost 3 bases and 5 bases, in that order; junction bases with no gene match: 0. The CDR3 has 13 amino acids. This CDR3 reads CATSRGLDNEQFF. CDR3 coding DNA: TGTGCCACCAGCAGGGGACTAGACAATGAGCAGTTCTTC.

V and J are TRBV9 and TRBJ2-1, with D tentatively TRBD2 (6 bases). Germline CDR1 SGDLS, CDR2 YYNGEE. The germline V and J ends were trimmed by 3 bases and 0 bases, with 10 bases remaining between them. This CDR3 is 15 amino acids long. The CDR3 reads CASSADGSSYNEQFF. The DNA for the CDR3 is TGTGCCAGCAGCGCTGACGGGAGCTCCTACAATGAGCAGTTCTTC.

V and J are TRBV4-3 and TRBJ2-7; 8 bases are a match to TRBD2. Trimming took 3 bases from V and 6 from J; bases not matched to a gene: 7. The CDR3 is made up of 14 amino acids. Germline CDR1 and CDR2: LGHNA and YSLEER. The CDR3: CASSQRAGAGEQYF. The CDR3 DNA follows: TGCGCCAGCAGCCAGAGAGCGGGAGCGGGCGAGCAGTACTTC.

The rearrangement joins TRBV27 to TRBJ1-2; D is possibly TRBD1 (5 bases). Germline V CDR1 and CDR2: MNHEY, SMNVEV (reference sequence). Trimming pared 0 bases from V and 0 bases from J, leaving 11 bases between. This CDR3 comprises 16 residues. The CDR3 nucleotides read TGTGCCAGCAGTTTATCCCCAGACAGTTCTAACTATGGCTACACCTTC. Protein: CASSLSPDSSNYGYTF.

This clone appeared a single time. The rearrangement links TRBV5-1 to TRBJ2-5; perhaps TRBD2 as D (6 bases). There are 14 residues in the CDR3. V gave up 0 bases and J gave up 5 bases, with 11 bases separating them. In germline, CDR1 is SGHRS, CDR2 YFSETQ. The DNA for the CDR3 is TGCGCCAGCAGCTTGGTCCCGGGGGAGGAGACCCAGTACTTC. Amino acids: CASSLVPGEETQYF.

CDR3 in amino acids: CASSSYEQYF. CDR3 DNA sequence: TGTGCCAGTAGCAGCTACGAGCAGTACTTC. The rearrangement links TRBV19 to TRBJ2-7; D unclear. Germline V lookup: CDR1 LNHDA, CDR2 SQIVND (reference sequence). V gave up 6 bases and J gave up 3 bases, with 3 bases separating them. The CDR3 totals 10 residues.

J is TRBJ2-7 and V is TRBV27; weak D call: TRBD1 (7 bases). Germline CDR1 is MNHEY and CDR2 is SMNVEV (reference sequence). V was trimmed by 3 bases and J by 1 base, leaving 10 bases between them. The CDR3 consists of 14 residues. As DNA, the CDR3 is TGTGCCAGCAGTTTGACAGGGACTTCCTACGAGCAGTACTTC. As protein: CASSLTGTSYEQYF.

This chain links TRBV5-3 with TRBJ2-1, with 9 nucleotides matching TRBD2. TRBV5-3 is sorted into the ORF group, with uncertain function. Trimming took 4 bases from V and 6 from J; bases not matched to a gene: 11. The CDR3 is 16 residues long. For the CDR3, the DNA is TGTGCCAGAAGCCTACGGGGCGGGAGGGCCCTCAATGAGCAGTTCTTC. It translates to CARSLRGGRALNEQFF.